This T cell receptor beta chain was documented in a study of shared clonotypes between healthy human individuals. General study findings and limits: Naive CD4 clonotype sharing across a few donors was 4% to 5.5%. Generally, estimated richness proved larger in naive subsets than it did in memory subsets.

The CDR3 is 14 amino acids. Looked up from germline, CDR1 is MNHEY and CDR2 is SMNVEV (reference sequence). Trimming removed 2 bases from V and 6 bases from J, with 14 bases in between. Naive CD8 cells were CD45RO-negative, positively selected for CCR7, excluding terminally differentiated effector memory CD45RA+ cells. This clone has a single count. Antigen unknown. Sequenced by immunoSEQ multiplex PCR; TCRdb stores in-frame clones only, minus some. In the table there are roughly 2,000,000 clones, around 96% of which are singletons. The specimen sequenced was naive CD8+ T cells sorted from blood. The chain uses TRBV27 and TRBJ2-7; D is possibly TRBD1 or TRBD2 (6 bases each). This clonotype was obtained from a man younger than 35 in good health. The CDR3 nucleotides are TGTGCCAGCAGTTTAGGTTGGGGGGCTGGCGAGCAGTACTTC. It translates to CASSLGWGAGEQYF.